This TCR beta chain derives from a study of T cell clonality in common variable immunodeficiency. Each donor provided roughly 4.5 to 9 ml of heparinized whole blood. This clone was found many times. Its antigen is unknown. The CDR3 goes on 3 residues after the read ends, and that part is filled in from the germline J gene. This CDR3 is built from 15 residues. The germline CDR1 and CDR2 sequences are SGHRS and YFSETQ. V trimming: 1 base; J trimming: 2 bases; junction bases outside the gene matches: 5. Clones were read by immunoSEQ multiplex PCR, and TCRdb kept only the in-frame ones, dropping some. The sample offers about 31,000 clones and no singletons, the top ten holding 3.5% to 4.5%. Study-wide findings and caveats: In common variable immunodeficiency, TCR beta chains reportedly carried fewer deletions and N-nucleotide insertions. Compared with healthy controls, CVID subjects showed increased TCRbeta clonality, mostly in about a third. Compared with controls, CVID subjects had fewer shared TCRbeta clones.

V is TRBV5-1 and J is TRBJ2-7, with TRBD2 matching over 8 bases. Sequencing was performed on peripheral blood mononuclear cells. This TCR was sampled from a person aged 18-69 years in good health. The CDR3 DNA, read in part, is TGCGCCAGCAGCTTGTTTCTAGCGGGTACCTACGAG. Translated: CASSLFLAGTYE. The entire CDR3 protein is CASSLFLAGTYEQYF.